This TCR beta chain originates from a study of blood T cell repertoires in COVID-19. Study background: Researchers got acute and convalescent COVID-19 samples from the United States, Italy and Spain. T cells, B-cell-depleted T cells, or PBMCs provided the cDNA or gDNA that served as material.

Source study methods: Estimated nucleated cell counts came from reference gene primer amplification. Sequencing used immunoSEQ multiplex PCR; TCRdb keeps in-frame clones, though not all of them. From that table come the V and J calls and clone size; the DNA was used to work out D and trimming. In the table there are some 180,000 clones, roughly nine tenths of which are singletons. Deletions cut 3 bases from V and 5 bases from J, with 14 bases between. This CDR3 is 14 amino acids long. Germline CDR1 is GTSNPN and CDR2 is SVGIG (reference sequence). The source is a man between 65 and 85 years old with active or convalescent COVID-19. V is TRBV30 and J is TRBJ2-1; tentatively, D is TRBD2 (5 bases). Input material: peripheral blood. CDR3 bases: TGTGCCTGGAGGGGCCGGACTTGGAACAATGAGCAGTTCTTC. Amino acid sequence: CAWRGRTWNNEQFF. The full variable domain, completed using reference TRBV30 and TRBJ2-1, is SQTIHQWPATLVQPVGSPLSLECTVEGTSNPNLYWYRQAAGRGLQLLFYSVGIGQISSEVPQNLSASRPQDRQFILSSKKLLLSDSGFYLCAWRGRTWNNEQFFGPGTRLTVL.